This entry describes one TCR beta chain. Its antigen is unknown. No per-base quality is available; no much larger clone lies one base away. This entry belongs to a study of blood T cell repertoires in COVID-19 (dated by TCRdb to 2020 to 2022). About the full investigation: The collaborator samples originated in the United States, Italy and Spain and spanned the acute and convalescent phases of COVID-19. The prospective study material was composed of cDNA or gDNA derived from T cells, B-cell-depleted T cells, or PBMCs. Deeply sampled blood TCRbeta repertoires from subjects exposed to, actively infected with, or recovered from COVID-19 were included in the dataset. A freely available public database, intended as a resource for researchers studying the immune response to SARS-CoV-2, is where the repertoires were released. Samples were obtained from the ongoing ImmuneRACE study (first 160 participants) and from 1,000 to 1,500 subjects provided by 6 global collaborators. A de-identified subject ID, COVID-19 status, age in years and sex were almost always included in the sample metadata. Where available, HLA class I and class II types were obtained from metadata supplied by the sample provider rather than from assay-based typing.

Each collaborating institution followed its own protocols to collect whole blood in K2EDTA tubes. For TCRbeta analysis, collaborators shipped samples in one of three forms: frozen whole blood, isolated PBMCs, or DNA extracted from either of those sample types. What the authors observed across the whole study: The amount of clinical and demographic metadata varied by source and participant and was provided uncurated.

TCRbeta CDR3 regions were amplified from genomic DNA by means of the immunoSEQ Assay, a bias-controlled multiplex PCR. Under the source paper's analysis protocol: The number of nucleated cells in each sample was estimated by amplification of reference gene primers within the assay. To quantify the absolute abundance of each unique TCRbeta CDR3 rearrangement, sequence reads were collapsed and filtered. For each sample, productive Simpson clonality was calculated as the square root of Simpson's diversity index over productive rearrangements. TCRdb stores this immuneACCESS table with in-frame sequences only. Part of the clones is absent; in the studies checked, under half of the shortfall reflects unresolved V genes, and no reason is known for the rest. That table supplies the V and J calls and clone size; D and trimming were determined from the DNA. In this sample the table shows 70,000 to 90,000 clones, more than 75% of which occur a single time. About 8% of the sample is taken by the ten largest.

The specimen was peripheral blood. This receptor was obtained from an elderly man with active or convalescent COVID-19.

The nucleotide sequence is TGTGCCAGTAGTATAAGCGTCCGGGAGACCCAGTACTTC. This gives the protein CASSISVRETQYF. The chain uses TRBV19 and TRBJ2-5; the D gene is not confidently resolved. V and J lose 2 bases and 5 bases, and a span of 9 bases separates them. The CDR1 and CDR2 encoded by the germline V gene (reference sequence) are LNHDA and SQIVND. CDR3 length: 13 amino acids, cysteine to phenylalanine. The retained sequence is limited to the CDR3, 39 bases, with the frame set at the first base.